This entry lists 13 T cell receptor beta chains sequenced from one sample in a study of immune characterization of retroperitoneal liposarcoma. MiXCR, run by TCRdb on the PCR reads, gives a single entry per CDR3 protein. The data show 5,000 to 6,000 distinct CDR3 sequences, about a third seen once. The sample consisted of tumor tissue. These receptors were obtained from a female donor with retroperitoneal liposarcoma.

This clonotype was counted at least ten times. The chain couples TRBV6-1 to TRBJ2-2, with 8 bases matching TRBD2. Per germline, CDR1 MNHNS and CDR2 SASEGT. The CDR3 extends over 16 amino acids. For the CDR3, the DNA is TGTGCAAGAAAGTCGGGTAGCGGGGTGTTTCGGGGGGAGCTGTTTTTT. It specifies CARKSGSGVFRGELFF.

The rearrangement links TRBV6-1 to TRBJ2-4; 7 bases are shared with TRBD1. This CDR3 spans 16 amino acids. With V trimmed by 6 bases and J by 1 base, 9 bases remained unmatched. From germline, CDR1 is MNHNS and CDR2 SASEGT. For the CDR3, the DNA is TGTGCCAGCAGCCCGGAACCAGGGGGTGCCAAAAACATTCAGTACTTC. Translated, it gives CASSPEPGGAKNIQYF.

The chain employs TRBV28 and TRBJ2-2, with 14 bases matching TRBD2. Germline assignment: CDR1 MDHEN and CDR2 SYDVKM. This CDR3 is built from 20 residues. V was clipped by 4 bases and J by 5 bases; unmatched bases: 15. CDR3 sequence: CASSSHPLTSGRAKTGELFF. DNA of the CDR3: TGTGCCAGCAGTTCCCACCCCCTGACTAGCGGGAGGGCCAAAACCGGGGAGCTGTTTTTT.

This clonotype is categorized as medium-sized. V gene TRBV7-2 combines with J gene TRBJ2-5; D unresolved. Trimming stripped 1 base from V and 4 bases from J, with 10 bases between. The CDR3 length is 14 residues. The germline V gene has CDR1 SGHTA and CDR2 FQGNSA. The CDR3 protein is CASSLGNPGETQYF. The CDR3 region has the DNA TGTGCCAGCAGCTTAGGGAACCCGGGAGAGACCCAGTACTTC.

This clonotype was observed at least ten times. The V call is TRBV12-3 or TRBV12-4, the J call TRBJ2-1; no reliable D call. Trimming stripped 2 bases from V and 10 bases from J, with 9 bases between. The CDR3 has 12 residues. The CDR3 DNA is TGTGCCAGCAGTTTACGCCGACGGGAGCAGTTCTTC. Protein: CASSLRRREQFF.

Sample share makes this clonotype medium-sized. The chain couples TRBV6-6 to TRBJ2-5; tentative D call: TRBD1 (6 bases). V was pared by 2 bases and J by 5 bases, with 12 bases between. The germline V gene encodes CDR1 MNHNY and CDR2 SVGAGI (reference sequence). The CDR3 length is 14 residues. The CDR3 DNA follows: TGTGCCAGCAGTTACAACAGGGTAGGGGAGACCCAGTACTTC. This translates into CASSYNRVGETQYF.

This chain connects TRBV12-3 or TRBV12-4 to TRBJ2-1; 8 positions agree with TRBD2. CDR3 length: 12 residues. The trim removed 6 bases at V and 10 bases at J, leaving 5 bases unmatched. The CDR3 DNA reads TGTGCCAGCAGCCGGACTAGCTGGGAGCAGTTCTTC. Its translation is CASSRTSWEQFF.

The chain links TRBV6-1 to TRBJ2-1, with D tentatively TRBD2 (6 bases). The CDR3 loop spans 15 amino acids. CDR1 and CDR2 from the germline V gene are MNHNS and SASEGT. V lost 7 bases and J lost 3, with 16 bases in between. The CDR3 loop reads CASKRALLYYNEQFF. The CDR3 region has the DNA TGTGCCAGCAAGCGGGCCTTATTATACTACAATGAGCAGTTCTTC.

This clonotype was recorded many times. The chain employs TRBV5-6 and TRBJ2-1; D perhaps matches TRBD1 (7 bases). V was pared by 3 bases and J by 4 bases, with 11 bases between. The CDR3 runs to 14 residues. Germline CDR1 SGHDT, CDR2 YYEEEE. This CDR3 is CASSSTGTYNEQFF. The CDR3 DNA follows: TGTGCCAGCAGCTCGACAGGGACTTACAATGAGCAGTTCTTC.

There are a few counts of this clonotype. The chain has TRBV3-1 and TRBJ2-5; 9 bases match TRBD1. The J call is uncertain, as TRBJ2-7 better fits the DNA end. CDR1 is LGHDT and CDR2 is YNNKEL in the germline V gene (reference sequence). The length of the CDR3 is 16 residues. The CDR3 region has the DNA TGTGCCAGCAGCCCCCCCTACAGGGGGCGCCCGGGCGAGCAGTACTTC. Its translation: CASSPPYRGRPGEQYF.

This clonotype was counted between two and nine times. The CDR3 spells CASSLVDTQYF. In DNA form, the CDR3 reads TGTGCCAGCAGTTTAGTCGATACGCAGTATTTT. V usage is TRBV12-3 or TRBV12-4 and J usage is TRBJ2-3; no clear D gene. This CDR3 contains 11 residues. V was trimmed by 1 base and J by 6 bases, leaving 2 bases between them.

This clonotype was picked up a small number of times. The chain has TRBV11-1 and TRBJ2-1; 7 bases are shared with TRBD2. The CDR3 length is 16 residues. Germline trimming cut 0 bases from V and 9 bases from J; bases unmatched to any gene: 11. Germline V gene lookup returns CDR1 SGHAT and CDR2 FQDESV (reference sequence). This CDR3 reads CASSLAMVGGLREQFF. The CDR3, as DNA: TGTGCCAGCAGCTTAGCTATGGTGGGAGGGCTGCGTGAGCAGTTCTTC.

In its sample, this clonotype ranks as medium-sized. This chain uses TRBV11-2 with TRBJ2-1; 8 positions match TRBD2. The J call is doubtful: the DNA matches TRBJ2-7 better. The CDR3 is made up of 14 amino acids. CDR1 is SGHAT and CDR2 is FQNNGV in the germline V gene. The CDR3 region is CASSVRVRGGEQYF. As DNA, the CDR3 is TGTGCCAGCAGCGTCCGGGTCCGGGGGGGAGAGCAGTACTTC.